A selection of T cell receptor beta chains follows, all from one sample in a study of T cell responses to AZD1222 COVID-19 vaccine. Sequencing was performed with immunoSEQ multiplex PCR; in TCRdb, only in-frame clones are kept and a portion is missing. This table holds roughly 120,000 clones, about 88% found once. The starting material was peripheral blood, obtained on day 0 of AZD1222 vaccination. Receptors originate from an adult in good health. Both conserved end residues are part of each CDR3. The D gene is left open where the match is weak. Rows give clone size only sometimes, using once, few, many, or a class for an expanded clone.

>15|TRBJ1-3|few|.|TRBV3-1/TRBV3-2
CASSPPGGTGNTIYF
TGTGCCAGCAGCCCCCCGGGCGGGACTGGAAACACCATATATTTT
>17|TRBJ1-4|.|TRBD1|TRBV24-1
CATSDGRKGATNEKLFF
TGTGCCACCAGTGATGGTCGAAAGGGGGCGACTAATGAAAAACTGTTTTTT
>16|TRBJ2-3|.|.|TRBV27
CASSSPRSTSTDTQYF
TGTGCCAGCAGTTCCCCCCGGAGTACTTCCACAGATACGCAGTATTTT
>14|TRBJ1-3|.|TRBD1|TRBV3-1/TRBV3-2
CASSRQGTGNTIYF
TGTGCCAGCAGTCGACAGGGGACCGGAAACACCATATATTTT
>11|TRBJ1-1|once|.|TRBV28
CASRLNTEAFF
TGTGCCAGCAGACTGAACACTGAAGCTTTCTTT
>16|TRBJ2-1|.|TRBD2|TRBV19
CASRIRAGSSYNEQFF
TGTGCCAGTAGGATTAGAGCGGGAAGCTCCTACAATGAGCAGTTCTTC
>14|TRBJ2-3|.|.|TRBV10-1
CASSEPGLEDTQYF
TGCGCCAGCAGTGAGCCCGGGCTAGAAGATACGCAGTATTTT
>14|TRBJ1-1|few|.|TRBV11-3
CASSRQGVVYEAFF
TGTGCCAGCAGCCGTCAAGGGGTAGTCTATGAAGCTTTCTTT
>14|TRBJ2-7|.|TRBD1|TRBV10-3
CAIQTGGGSYEQYF
TGTGCCATACAGACAGGGGGAGGATCCTACGAGCAGTACTTC
>16|TRBJ2-7|.|.|TRBV7-9
CASSRLGVRPPYEQYF
TGTGCCAGCAGCAGACTAGGGGTCCGACCCCCCTACGAGCAGTACTTC
>17|TRBJ2-1|once|.|TRBV15
CATRLQGPVPLYNEQFF
TGTGCCACCAGACTCCAGGGCCCGGTACCTCTTTACAATGAGCAGTTCTTC
>14|TRBJ1-2|once|.|TRBV13
CASSTRQINYGYTF
TGTGCCAGCAGCACCAGACAGATCAACTATGGCTACACCTTC
>15|TRBJ1-6|.|.|TRBV11-3
CASSLDTGNNSPLHF
TGTGCCAGCAGCTTGGACACGGGAAATAATTCACCCCTCCACTTT
>14|TRBJ1-1|.|.|TRBV19
CASTKNGGSTEAFF
TGTGCCAGTACCAAGAACGGGGGCAGTACTGAAGCTTTCTTT
>17|TRBJ1-4|few|TRBD1|TRBV27
CASSPRTGVATNEKLFF
TGTGCCAGCAGTCCCCGGACAGGGGTTGCAACTAATGAAAAACTGTTTTTT
>13|TRBJ2-4|.|TRBD2|TRBV10-3
CAISAGGPGIQYF
TGTGCCATCAGTGCGGGAGGGCCGGGCATTCAGTACTTC
>14|TRBJ2-7|once|TRBD1|TRBV15
CATSRGQGRDEQYF
TGTGCCACCAGCAGAGGACAGGGTAGGGACGAGCAGTACTTC
>13|TRBJ1-6|.|.|TRBV29-1
CSVADMENSPLHF
TGCAGCGTTGCCGACATGGAGAATTCACCCCTCCACTTT
>12|TRBJ2-5|.|.|TRBV29-1
CSVGWGPKTQYF
TGCAGCGTTGGGTGGGGGCCTAAGACCCAGTACTTC
>19|TRBJ1-2|.|.|TRBV2
CASSEWGGLALIRYYGYTF
TGTGCCAGCAGTGAATGGGGAGGGCTCGCCCTTATTCGATACTATGGCTACACCTTC
>12|TRBJ2-7|.|.|TRBV18
CASSPSRVEQYF
TGTGCCAGCTCACCCTCCCGGGTCGAGCAGTACTTC
>12|TRBJ2-7|few|.|TRBV5-6
CASSLGRYEQYF
TGTGCCAGCAGCTTGGGCAGGTACGAGCAGTACTTC
>16|TRBJ1-6|.|TRBD1|TRBV28
CASSLVRTGNNSPLHF
TGTGCCAGCAGTTTAGTCCGGACAGGGAATAATTCACCCCTCCACTTT
>17|TRBJ2-1|.|TRBD2|TRBV12-5
CASGLVIAGGPYNEQFF
TGTGCTAGTGGTTTGGTAATAGCGGGGGGGCCCTACAATGAGCAGTTCTTC
>17|TRBJ2-3|.|TRBD2|TRBV5-1
CASSLTSGRGGPDTQYF
TGCGCCAGCAGCTTGACTAGCGGGAGAGGAGGGCCAGATACGCAGTATTTT
>15|TRBJ1-2|.|.|TRBV19
CASSNGTGRNYGYTF
TGTGCCAGTAGTAACGGGACGGGGAGAAACTATGGCTACACCTTC
>17|TRBJ2-1|.|.|TRBV7-8
CASSLGGAGGSYNEQFF
TGTGCCAGCAGCTTAGGGGGGGCAGGGGGTTCCTACAATGAGCAGTTCTTC
>15|TRBJ2-5|.|.|TRBV19
CASSIEASRGGAQYF
TGTGCCAGTAGTATAGAGGCTAGCCGAGGTGGTGCCCAGTACTTC
>14|TRBJ2-3|.|.|TRBV12-5
CASGWLDSTDTQYF
TGTGCTAGTGGTTGGTTGGATAGCACAGATACGCAGTATTTT